Detailed here is one TCR beta chain. Looked up from germline, CDR1 is SGHTA and CDR2 is FQGNSA. The trim removed 3 bases at V and 4 bases at J, leaving 9 bases unmatched. The CDR3 consists of 17 residues. This sample was included in a study of blood T cell repertoires in COVID-19. Produced via immunoSEQ multiplex PCR; TCRdb's table is partial and in-frame only. The repertoire holds 300,000 to 350,000 clones, with roughly 87% as singletons. This chain connects TRBV7-2 to TRBJ1-2; 12 bases line up with TRBD1. The sequence was obtained from a man aged 25-45 years with COVID-19, enrolled during active disease. The material sequenced was peripheral blood. The CDR3 here is CASSFPGQGAPGYGYTF. The CDR3 DNA sequence: TGTGCCAGCAGCTTCCCGGGACAGGGGGCGCCTGGCTATGGCTACACCTTC.